This T cell receptor beta chain derives from a study of PD-L1 blockade in urothelial cancer. Whole-study context: Prior exposure to chemotherapy in patients amounted to 0 to 3 regimens received. It was at 3 weeks (second dose) and 6 weeks after treatment start that blood was analyzed.

Points from the study as a whole: Stronger expansion of tumor-associated clones in blood at 3 weeks distinguished durable-benefit patients.

Produced via immunoSEQ multiplex PCR; TCRdb's table is partial and in-frame only. The sample includes 25,000 to 30,000 clones, 70% to 80% seen only once; the top ten take approximately 3.5%. On this clone itself: No antigen is known for it.

The CDR3 has 15 residues. V was pared by 0 bases and J by 0 bases, with 5 bases between. Germline lookup yields CDR1 LGHNA and CDR2 YNFKEQ. Time point indicated: peripheral blood 6 weeks after treatment start. This specimen consisted of PBMCs, obtained around atezolizumab (anti-PD-L1) treatment. The source is a man in his sixties or seventies with urothelial cancer. The genes are TRBV4-2 and TRBJ2-2; D call uncertain. The CDR3 loop reads CASSQDGANTGELFF. In nucleotides, the CDR3 is TGTGCCAGCAGCCAAGATGGAGCGAACACCGGGGAGCTGTTTTTT.